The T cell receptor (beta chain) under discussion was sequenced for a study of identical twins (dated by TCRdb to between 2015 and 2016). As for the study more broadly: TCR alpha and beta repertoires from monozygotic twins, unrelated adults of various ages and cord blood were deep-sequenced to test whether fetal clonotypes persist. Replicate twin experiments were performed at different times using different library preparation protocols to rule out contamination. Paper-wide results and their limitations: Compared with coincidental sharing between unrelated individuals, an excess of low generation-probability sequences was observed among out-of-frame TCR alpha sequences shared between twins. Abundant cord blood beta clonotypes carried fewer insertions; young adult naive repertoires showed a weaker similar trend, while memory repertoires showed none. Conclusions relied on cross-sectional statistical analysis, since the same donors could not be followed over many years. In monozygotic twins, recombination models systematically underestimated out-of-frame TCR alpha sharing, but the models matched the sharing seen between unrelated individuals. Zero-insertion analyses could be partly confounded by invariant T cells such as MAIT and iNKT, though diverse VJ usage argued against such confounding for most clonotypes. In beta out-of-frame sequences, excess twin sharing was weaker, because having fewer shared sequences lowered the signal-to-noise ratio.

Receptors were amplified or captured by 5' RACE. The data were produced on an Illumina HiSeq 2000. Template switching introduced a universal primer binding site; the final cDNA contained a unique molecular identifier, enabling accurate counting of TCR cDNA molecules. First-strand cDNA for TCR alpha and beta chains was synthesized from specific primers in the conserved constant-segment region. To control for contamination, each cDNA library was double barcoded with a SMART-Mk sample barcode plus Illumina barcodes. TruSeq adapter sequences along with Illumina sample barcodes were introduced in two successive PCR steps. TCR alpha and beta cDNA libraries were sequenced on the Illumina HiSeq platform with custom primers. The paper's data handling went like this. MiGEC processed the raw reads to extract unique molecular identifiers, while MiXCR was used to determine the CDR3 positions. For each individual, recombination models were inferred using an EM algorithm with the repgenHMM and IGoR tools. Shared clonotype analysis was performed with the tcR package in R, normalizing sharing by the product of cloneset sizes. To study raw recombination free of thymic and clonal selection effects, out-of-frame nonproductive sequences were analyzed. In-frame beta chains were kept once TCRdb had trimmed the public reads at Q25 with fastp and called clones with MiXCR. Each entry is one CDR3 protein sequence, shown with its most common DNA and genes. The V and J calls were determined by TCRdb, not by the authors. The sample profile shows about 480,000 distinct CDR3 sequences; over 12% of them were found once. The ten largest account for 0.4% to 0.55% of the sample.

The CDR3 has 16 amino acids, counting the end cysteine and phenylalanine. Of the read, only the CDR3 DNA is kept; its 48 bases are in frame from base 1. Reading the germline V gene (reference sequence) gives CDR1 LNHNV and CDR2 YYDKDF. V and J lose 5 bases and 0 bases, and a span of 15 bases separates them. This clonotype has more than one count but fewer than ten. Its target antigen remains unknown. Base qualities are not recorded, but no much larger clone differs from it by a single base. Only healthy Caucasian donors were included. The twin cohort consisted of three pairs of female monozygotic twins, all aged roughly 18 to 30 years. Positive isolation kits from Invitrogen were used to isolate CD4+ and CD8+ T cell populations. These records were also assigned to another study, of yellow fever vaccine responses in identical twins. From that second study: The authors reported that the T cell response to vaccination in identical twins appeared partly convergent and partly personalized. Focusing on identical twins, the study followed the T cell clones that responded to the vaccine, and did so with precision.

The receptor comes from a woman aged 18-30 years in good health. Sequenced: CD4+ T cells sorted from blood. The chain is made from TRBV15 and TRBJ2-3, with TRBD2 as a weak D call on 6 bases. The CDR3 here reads CATSPGDSRSTDTQYF. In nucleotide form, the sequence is TGTGCCACCAGCCCGGGGGACTCTCGAAGCACAGATACGCAGTATTTT.